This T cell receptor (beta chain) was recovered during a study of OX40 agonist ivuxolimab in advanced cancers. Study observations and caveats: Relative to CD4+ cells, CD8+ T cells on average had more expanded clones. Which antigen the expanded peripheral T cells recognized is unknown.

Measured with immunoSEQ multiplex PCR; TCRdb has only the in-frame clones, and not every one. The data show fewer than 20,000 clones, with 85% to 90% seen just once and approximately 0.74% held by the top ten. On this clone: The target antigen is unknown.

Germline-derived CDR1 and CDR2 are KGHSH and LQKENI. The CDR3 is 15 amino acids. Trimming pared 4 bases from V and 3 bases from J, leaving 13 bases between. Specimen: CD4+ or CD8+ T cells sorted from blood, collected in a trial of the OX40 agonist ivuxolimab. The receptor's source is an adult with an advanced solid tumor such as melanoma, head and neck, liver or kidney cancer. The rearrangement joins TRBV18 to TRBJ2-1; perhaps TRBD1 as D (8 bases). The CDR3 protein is CASSLNRGGYNEQFF. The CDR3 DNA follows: TGTGCCAGCTCACTAAACAGGGGGGGCTACAATGAGCAGTTCTTC.